The TCR beta chain under discussion was sequenced for a study of Ad26.COV2.S vaccination and SARS-CoV-2 variants (dated by TCRdb to the early 2020s). Regarding the complete study: Donors in the vaccine arm were drawn from COV1001, a multicentre, randomized, double-blind, placebo-controlled phase I-IIa trial testing Ad26.COV2.S in healthy adults. A total of around 32 samples were included in the TCR-sequenced set, comprising around 19 Ad26.COV2.S vaccine recipients, 5 placebo recipients and 8 SARS-CoV-2 convalescent individuals. Ad26.COV2.S was administered intramuscularly at a dose of 5x10^10 or 1x10^11 viral particles, either as one shot or as two shots given 56 days apart. Participants in the trial were split at random into five groups of five each, receiving low-dose or high-dose Ad26.COV2.S once or twice, or else placebo on both occasions. The specificity and breadth of SARS-CoV-2-reactive T cell receptors after Ad26.COV2.S vaccination were assessed by TCRbeta repertoire sequencing. Investigators remained blinded to trial group allocation during experiments and outcome assessment. The study at large found these results: Compared with placebo recipients, Ad26.COV2.S recipients showed higher spike-specific TCR breadth (P = 0.0014). Vaccine and placebo recipients had comparable non-spike TCR breadth, which fits with the vaccine containing only spike. The authors noted that the TCR breadth and depth analyses may have underestimated total T cell responses. The study lacked the statistical power to compare responses across vaccine doses or regimens. Substantial breadth of spike-specific CD8+ and CD4+ T cell responses was reported after vaccination.

Reading the label with the study, this specimen's treatment or condition is: around 19 received Ad26.COV2.S at low or high dose, single or two shots; several received placebo; per-sample allocation not given. Repertoires of vaccine and placebo recipients were sequenced from samples taken on day 63 after the first injection. Between 29 July and 7 August 2020, Cohort 1b enrolled 25 adults aged 18-55 years at one site in Boston, USA. Ad26.COV2.S was a replication-incompetent adenovirus type 26 vector that expressed a prefusion-stabilized SARS-CoV-2 spike protein derived from the original Wuhan strain. About this clone: Its antigen specificity is not known. It has no much larger one-base neighbor in the sample; base qualities were not kept.

The immunoSEQ Assay was the method used to sequence TCRbeta CDR3 regions. After extraction, genomic DNA underwent amplification by bias-controlled multiplex PCR, followed by high-throughput sequencing. The original methods were these. To quantify the absolute abundance of every unique TCRbeta CDR3 region, sequences were collapsed and filtered. T cell fraction was estimated by normalizing TCRbeta template counts to usable DNA, which was measured by amplifying reference genes present in all nucleated cells. Repertoire TCRs were annotated as SARS-CoV-2-specific by exact matching of V gene, CDR3 amino acid sequence and J gene to a known reactive TCR set. MIRA supplied the reference SARS-CoV-2 TCR set, which was filtered for enrichment in COVID-19-positive ImmuneCODE repertoires so that public or cross-reactive TCRs were removed. Drawing on the MIRA antigens, annotated TCRs were analysed further at the level of specific ORF or position within ORF. Depth was the summed frequency of annotated unique rearrangements, while breadth was defined as annotated unique rearrangements over total unique productive rearrangements. Group comparisons of TCR breadth used two-sided Wilcoxon rank-sum tests. Drawn from immuneACCESS, this table holds only the in-frame rearrangements with V and J called that TCRdb kept. Clones are partly lost; checked studies trace under half to an unresolved V gene and leave the rest unexplained. V and J calls and clone size are those listed in that table; D and trimming were worked out from the DNA. For this sample the table gives around 270,000 clones, of which about 83% were detected only once. Roughly 3% of the sample goes to the ten largest clones.

The CDR3 goes from the cysteine to the phenylalanine over 15 residues. The kept DNA is CDR3 alone, 45 bases in frame from the first base. V loses 1 base at its end and J loses 4 bases; junction bases beyond the gene matches: 7. CDR1 is given as SEHNR and CDR2 as FQNEAQ, both from the germline V gene (reference sequence). Sequencing was performed on peripheral blood, taken in a trial of Ad26.COV2.S vaccine versus placebo. This TCR was recovered from a person aged 18-65 years who received the Ad26.COV2.S COVID-19 vaccine or a placebo. The rearranged segments are TRBV7-9 and TRBJ2-7, with 7 bases aligning to TRBD2. The CDR3 loop reads CASSLGGGGRYEQYF. In nucleotides, the sequence is TGTGCCAGCAGCTTAGGAGGCGGGGGAAGGTACGAGCAGTACTTC.